Described below is a single T cell receptor (beta chain) sequence and its context. Authors' data handling: Cell counts per sample came from amplifying reference gene primers. The protocol was immunoSEQ multiplex PCR, while the TCRdb copy is restricted to in-frame clones and leaves out a portion. That table supplies the V and J calls and clone size; D and trimming were determined from the DNA. The table includes 200,000 or so clones, over 75% detected once. The germline V and J ends were trimmed by 2 bases and 1 base, with 8 bases remaining between them. Germline lookup yields CDR1 LNHDA and CDR2 SQIVND (reference sequence). This CDR3 has 14 amino acids. Across 24 US areas, participants ranged in age from 18 to 89 years. Assignments of participants to cohorts depended upon their own reported clinical history. This entry is derived from a study of blood T cell repertoires in COVID-19.

The receptor was isolated from a woman aged 40 to 49 with acute COVID-19. J is TRBJ2-5 and V is TRBV19; tentative D call: TRBD1 (6 bases). Sample: PBMCs or T cells enriched from blood (not recorded which). The CDR3 reads CASSIRDIQETQYF. CDR3 sequence (DNA): TGTGCCAGTAGTATAAGGGACATCCAAGAGACCCAGTACTTC.